This TCR beta chain emerged from a study of shared clonotypes between healthy human individuals. Study at large: Plates per donor: three CD4 naive, three CD4 memory, two CD8 naive, one CD8 memory. Findings and limits, study-wide: Memory subsets generally showed smaller estimated richness than naive subsets did.

Assay used: immunoSEQ multiplex PCR; TCRdb lists only in-frame clones, some missing. The data contain millions of clones, 85% to 95% of them seen just once; the ten biggest clones take up more than 0.1%. About this clone itself: Its matching antigen is unknown.

The germline gives CDR1 SEHNR, CDR2 FQNEAQ (reference sequence). Trimming took off 4 bases at V and 7 bases at J, with 5 bases between the two ends. The length of the CDR3 is 12 residues. The TCR was taken from a man aged 18 to 30 in good health. The chain recombines TRBV7-9 with TRBJ1-6; D gene unclear. Sequenced: naive CD4+ T cells sorted from blood. As to subset: CD45RA+ positively selected. The CDR3 bases are TGTGCCAGCAGCTCTCAAAATTCACCCCTCCACTTT. This sequence encodes CASSSQNSPLHF.